A single sample is the source of the 27 T cell receptor beta chains below, sequenced in a study of regulatory T cells in long-lasting Graves disease. With iRepertoire HTBI primers and Arm-PCR of CDR3 regions, TCR beta libraries were built. In TCRdb, the multiplex PCR reads were re-called with MiXCR into one record per CDR3 protein. This sample carries 350,000 to 450,000 distinct CDR3 sequences, over 12% of them seen once, and the ten largest clones take approximately 7.6%. Time point described: newly diagnosed GD, antithyroid drugs for less than 3 months. The TCR library was made from RNA extracted from PBMCs. This same sample was also part of a study on T cells in Graves' hyperthyroidism and ophthalmopathy.

The specimen comprised peripheral blood mononuclear cells (PBMCs), sampled at new diagnosis, from a patient treated with antithyroid drugs. Source of these receptors: a woman aged 40 to 49 with Graves disease.

This clonotype was counted a few times. The J gene is TRBJ2-1, the V gene TRBV19; 7 nucleotides align to TRBD2. Germline CDR1 LNHDA, CDR2 SQIVND (reference sequence). This CDR3 comprises 13 residues. V was clipped by 6 bases and J by 6 bases; unmatched bases: 5. CDR3 in amino acids: CASRGLDPNEQFF. CDR3 sequence (DNA): TGTGCCAGTAGAGGACTAGACCCCAATGAGCAGTTCTTC. The whole variable domain, remainder taken from reference TRBV19 and TRBJ2-1, is DGGITQSPKYLFRKEGQNVTLSCEQNLNHDAMYWYRQDPGQGLRLIYYSQIVNDFQKGDIAEGYSVSREKKESFPLTVTSAQKNPTAFYLCASRGLDPNEQFFGPGTRLTVL.

This clonotype showed up many times. The rearrangement joins TRBV12-3 or TRBV12-4 to TRBJ1-6; D unresolved. V was cut by 6 bases and J by 8 bases, with 8 bases left in between. The CDR3 contains 12 residues. CDR3 in DNA: TGTGCCAGCAGGGGAAGTTATTCACCCCTCCACTTT. Residues: CASRGSYSPLHF.

This clonotype has at least ten counts. The chain carries TRBV28 and TRBJ1-5; 7 nucleotides line up with TRBD1. CDR3 length equals 15 residues. The V gene's germline CDR1 is MDHEN and CDR2 SYDVKM. The V gene end was trimmed by 5 bases and the J gene end by 4 bases; junction bases not matched to a gene: 8. Here the CDR3 reads CASSPPGTANQPQHF. Here the CDR3 DNA reads TGTGCCAGCAGTCCTCCCGGGACAGCAAATCAGCCCCAGCATTTT.

This clonotype was seen at least ten times. V and J are TRBV6-2 or TRBV6-3 and TRBJ1-1; maybe TRBD1 (6 bases). Germline CDR1 is MNHEY and CDR2 is SVGEGT. The CDR3 is made up of 14 amino acids. Trimming stripped 4 bases from V and 1 base from J, with 10 bases between. Here the CDR3 DNA reads TGTGCCAGCAGTTCGGACAGACCGAACACTGAAGCTTTCTTT. Translation: CASSSDRPNTEAFF.

This clonotype was detected ten times or more. The rearrangement joins TRBV29-1 to TRBJ2-7, with D perhaps assigned TRBD1 or TRBD2 (5 bases each). V dropped 0 bases and J dropped 3 bases, with 12 bases sitting between them. The CDR3 extends over 14 amino acids. Germline lookup yields CDR1 SQVTM and CDR2 ANQGSEA. The CDR3 nucleotides read TGCAGCGTTGAAGAAGGGACCCGAGGCTACGAGCAGTACTTC. Its translation: CSVEEGTRGYEQYF.

This clonotype was recorded at least ten times. The chain uses TRBV28 and TRBJ2-5; D is possibly TRBD2 (5 bases). The germline V gene has CDR1 MDHEN and CDR2 SYDVKM. This CDR3 contains 14 residues. Trimming pared 5 bases from V and 2 bases from J, leaving 12 bases between. CDR3 residues: CASSDLTGQETQYF. The CDR3 DNA reads as TGTGCCAGCAGTGACCTGACGGGGCAAGAGACCCAGTACTTC. Based on the CDR3 plus reference TRBV28 and TRBJ2-5, the full variable domain is DVKVTQSSRYLVKRTGEKVFLECVQDMDHENMFWYRQDPGLGLRLIYFSYDVKMKEKGDIPEGYSVSREKKERFSLILESASTNQTSMYLCASSDLTGQETQYFGPGTRLLVL.

In this sample, this clonotype turned up many times. This chain uses TRBV12-3 or TRBV12-4 with TRBJ2-5; D ambiguous. CDR3 size: 12 residues. V dropped 5 bases and J dropped 5 bases, with 9 bases sitting between them. The CDR3 nucleotides are TGTGCCAGCAGTCCCTATGGCGAGACCCAGTACTTC. It is translated as CASSPYGETQYF.

Many counts were recorded for this clonotype. The J gene is TRBJ2-3, the V gene TRBV29-1, with 7 nucleotides matching TRBD2. The CDR3 loop spans 17 amino acids. V shed 0 bases and J 1 base; nucleotides not matched to a gene: 10. Looked up from germline, CDR1 is SQVTM and CDR2 is ANQGSEA. The CDR3 loop is CSVEEGDYPFGTDTQYF. The DNA of the CDR3 is TGCAGCGTTGAAGAAGGGGACTACCCGTTCGGCACAGATACGCAGTATTTT.

This clonotype occurred many times. V is TRBV7-2 and J is TRBJ2-1, with 7 bases lining up with TRBD2. CDR1 and CDR2 (germline): SGHTA, FQGNSA. The CDR3 covers 18 residues. J was trimmed by 8 bases and V by 5 bases; bases with no gene match: 21. In nucleotides, the CDR3 is TGTGCCAGCAGCCCCCCGAGGTGGGTCGCGGGAGATTTCGATGAGCAGTTCTTC. This translates into CASSPPRWVAGDFDEQFF.

The V and J genes are TRBV11-3 and TRBJ2-1; D is ambiguous. From germline, CDR1 is SGHNT and CDR2 YENEEA. The germline V and J ends were trimmed by 1 base and 5 bases, with 9 bases remaining between them. This CDR3 is built from 14 residues. CDR3 amino acids: CASSLGSTNNEQFF. The CDR3 bases are TGTGCCAGCAGCTTAGGTTCCACAAACAATGAGCAGTTCTTC. Together with reference TRBV11-3 and TRBJ2-1, the CDR3 gives the full variable domain: EAGVVQSPRYKIIEKKQPVAFWCNPISGHNTLYWYLQNLGQGPELLIRYENEEAVDDSQLPKDRFSAERLKGVDSTLKIQPAELGDSAVYLCASSLGSTNNEQFFGPGTRLTVL.

This clonotype was detected many times. The rearrangement joins TRBV12-3 or TRBV12-4 to TRBJ2-2; D not resolved. V gave up 6 bases and J gave up 7 bases, with 9 bases separating them. The CDR3 has 12 residues. CDR3 in amino acids: CASRTAVGELFF. In DNA form, the CDR3 reads TGTGCCAGCAGGACCGCGGTCGGGGAGCTGTTTTTT.

On this clonotype: A much larger clone is a single base away; this may be a read error. The chain recombines TRBV5-5 with TRBJ1-1; unclear D gene. Germline V gene lookup returns CDR1 SGHKS and CDR2 YYEKEE (reference sequence). With 0 bases removed from V and 4 bases from J, the gap between germline ends came to 7 bases. The CDR3 loop spans 13 amino acids. CDR3 amino acids: CASSLEEVTEAFF. CDR3 coding DNA: TGTGCCAGCAGCTTGGAAGAGGTCACTGAAGCTTTCTTT.

There are many counts of this clonotype. The J gene is TRBJ1-1, the V gene TRBV5-4; 12 bases agree with TRBD1. Germline V gene data show CDR1 as SGHNT and CDR2 as YYREEE (reference sequence). The V and J ends lost 4 bases and 3 bases, in that order; junction bases with no gene match: 4. This CDR3 has 15 residues. For the CDR3, the DNA is TGTGCCAGCAGCCGGGGACAGGGGGCCTACACTGAAGCTTTCTTT. Residues: CASSRGQGAYTEAFF.

In regard to this clonotype: Since a much larger clone is just one base distant, this may be a read error. The chain links TRBV5-4 to TRBJ2-3; no definite D call. The CDR3 runs to 12 residues. In germline, CDR1 is SGHNT, CDR2 YYREEE (reference sequence). Here the CDR3 reads CASSLFMDTQSF. As DNA, the CDR3 is TGTGCCAGCAGCTTGTTTATGGATACGCAGTCTTTT. The full variable domain, in which reference TRBV5-4 and TRBJ2-3 provide the parts outside the CDR3, is ETGVTQSPTHLIKTRGQQVTLRCSSQSGHNTVSWYQQALGQGPQFIFQYYREEENGRGNFPPRFSGLQFPNYSSELNVNALELDDSALYLCASSLFMDTQSFGPGTRLTVL.

This clonotype was observed many times. The V call is TRBV28, the J call TRBJ1-5, with TRBD1 matching over 10 bases. Germline V gene lookup returns CDR1 MDHEN and CDR2 SYDVKM. Germline trimming cut 4 bases from V and 2 bases from J; bases unmatched to any gene: 5. The CDR3 is 16 amino acids. The CDR3 protein is CASSSRDRGGNQPQHF. The CDR3 bases are TGTGCCAGCAGTTCCCGGGACAGGGGAGGCAATCAGCCCCAGCATTTT.

This clonotype was detected a few times. The chain carries TRBV18 and TRBJ2-2; 8 nucleotides line up with TRBD2. The junction had 7 bases not matched to a gene; V was cut back by 6 bases and J by 1 base. CDR1 and CDR2 from the germline V gene are KGHSH and LQKENI. This CDR3 has 16 amino acids. The DNA of the CDR3 is TGTGCCAGCTCCCCCCCAGCGGGGGAGAACACCGGGGAGCTGTTTTTT. It yields the protein CASSPPAGENTGELFF.

V is TRBV5-1 and J is TRBJ2-1, with 9 bases that match TRBD2. The CDR3 runs to 16 residues. With V trimmed by 1 base and J by 7 bases, 9 bases remained unmatched. CDR1 SGHRS and CDR2 YFSETQ come from the germline V gene. In DNA, the CDR3 is TGCGCCAGCAGCTTGACCCGCGGGAGGGCCTCGAATGAGCAGTTCTTC. It codes for CASSLTRGRASNEQFF.

The count of this clonotype is one. The rearrangement links TRBV28 to TRBJ1-1; D is uncertain. Germline V gene data show CDR1 as MDHEN and CDR2 as SYDVKM. This CDR3 region has 14 residues. V lost 5 bases, J lost 1 base, and 11 bases lay in between. The chain's CDR3 is CASSVSRQNTEAFF. CDR3 nucleotides: TGTGCCAGCAGTGTATCCAGGCAGAACACTGAAGCTTTCTTT.

Worth noting for this clonotype: A much bigger clone sits one base away, suggesting this may be a read error. The chain is built from TRBV7-9 and TRBJ2-6, with D unresolved. CDR1 and CDR2 (germline): SEHNR, FQNEAQ (reference sequence). The CDR3 covers 17 residues. Trimming took 7 bases from V and 0 from J, leaving 16 bases between them. This CDR3 is CASIWAGSSSGANVLTF. The CDR3 coding sequence is TGTGCCAGCATCTGGGCAGGATCGTCCTCTGGGGCCAACGTCCTGACTTTC.

The V gene is TRBV29-1, the J gene TRBJ1-1, with a tentative D call TRBD1 (5 bases). The germline V gene encodes CDR1 SQVTM and CDR2 ANQGSEA. CDR3 length equals 13 residues. The ends were cut back, 6 bases at V and 0 bases at J, with 11 bases in the middle. CDR3 region: CSVATGVNTEAFF. The CDR3 nucleotides are TGCAGCGTCGCAACAGGAGTGAACACTGAAGCTTTCTTT.

This clonotype was observed a few times. CDR3 in amino acids: CASSPPWYYGYTF. The CDR3 DNA is TGTGCCAGCAGTCCCCCGTGGTACTATGGCTACACCTTC. The chain recombines TRBV28 with TRBJ1-2; no firm D call. CDR3 length equals 13 residues. Germline lookup yields CDR1 MDHEN and CDR2 SYDVKM. V was cut by 5 bases and J by 3 bases, with 10 bases left in between.

The gene calls are TRBV5-1 and TRBJ2-7, with D perhaps given as TRBD1 or TRBD2 (5 bases each). V shed 1 base and J shed 0 bases, with 14 bases lying between them. The germline V gene encodes CDR1 SGHRS and CDR2 YFSETQ. This CDR3 is built from 16 residues. CDR3: CASSLLSGRSSYEQYF. The CDR3, as DNA: TGCGCCAGCAGCTTGCTTTCAGGGAGAAGCTCCTACGAGCAGTACTTC.

A few counts support this clonotype. A read error may be the cause here, since a much bigger clone is one base away. The V and J genes are TRBV2 and TRBJ2-1; unclear D gene. The V gene lost 6 bases and the J gene lost 8 bases, with 8 bases spanning the gap. CDR1 is SNHLY and CDR2 is FYNNEI in the germline V gene. This CDR3 contains 11 residues. The CDR3 sequence is CASSCKDEQFF. The CDR3, as DNA: TGTGCCAGCAGCTGTAAGGATGAGCAGTTCTTC. Variable domain in full (rest from reference TRBV2 and TRBJ2-1): EPEVTQTPSHQVTQMGQEVILRCVPISNHLYFYWYRQILGQKVEFLVSFYNNEISEKSEIFDDQFSVERPDGSNFTLKIRSTKLEDSAMYFCASSCKDEQFFGPGTRLTVL.

The genes are TRBV18 and TRBJ2-2; 9 bases fit TRBD2. The trim removed 2 bases at V and 4 bases at J, leaving 5 bases unmatched. Germline CDR1 is KGHSH and CDR2 is LQKENI. The CDR3 has 16 amino acids. This CDR3 is CASSPNSGSITGELFF. CDR3 bases: TGTGCCAGCTCACCAAATAGCGGGAGTATCACCGGGGAGCTGTTTTTT.

The V call is TRBV5-4, the J call TRBJ2-1, with D unresolved. CDR3 length: 15 amino acids. CDR1 and CDR2 from the germline V gene are SGHNT and YYREEE (reference sequence). V dropped 0 bases and J dropped 8 bases, with 15 bases sitting between them. As DNA, the CDR3 is TGTGCCAGCAGCTTGGAATCCGGCCCGTCATATGAGCAGTTCTTC. It yields the protein CASSLESGPSYEQFF.

This clonotype was picked up a small number of times. The V call is TRBV4-1, the J call TRBJ2-7; D not resolved. V gave up 1 base and J gave up 0 bases, with 10 bases separating them. Germline values: CDR1 MGHRA, CDR2 YSYEKL. The CDR3 consists of 15 residues. Here the CDR3 DNA reads TGCGCCAGCAGCCAAGCGGCTTTCTCCTCCTACGAGCAGTACTTC. Amino acids: CASSQAAFSSYEQYF.

The CDR3 sequence: CAWRTGTNTEAFF. CDR3 DNA: TGTGCCTGGCGGACAGGCACGAACACTGAAGCTTTCTTT. The rearrangement uses TRBV30 and TRBJ1-1; 7 bases are shared with TRBD1. V was pared by 5 bases and J by 1 base, with 4 bases of the junction left unmatched. Germline CDR1 reads GTSNPN; CDR2 reads SVGIG (reference sequence). This CDR3 contains 13 residues.